This T cell receptor beta chain was identified during a study of regulatory T cells in long-lasting Graves disease. The study, taken as a whole, reports: Gene preferences differed: TRBV28, TRBJ1-2, TRBJ2-5 in persistent cases.

This CDR3 is built from 15 residues. CDR1 SGHTS and CDR2 YDEGEE come from the germline V gene. Losses at the gene ends were 0 bases for V and 4 bases for J; bases not matched to a gene: 5. Regarding this clonotype: Its antigen remains unknown.

Time point described: newly diagnosed GD, antithyroid drugs for less than 3 months. Construction of the TCR library relied on RNA isolated from PBMCs. Construction of the TCR beta libraries employed iRepertoire HTBI primers in conjunction with Arm-PCR of CDR3 regions. One entry per CDR3 protein results from TCRdb running MiXCR on the multiplex PCR reads. The sample lists over 400,000 distinct CDR3 sequences, 14% seen once, with approximately 17% in the top ten. The same data also went into a second study, on T cells in Graves' hyperthyroidism and ophthalmopathy.

The specimen was peripheral blood mononuclear cells (PBMCs), collected at new diagnosis, from a patient treated with antithyroid drugs. The receptor's source is a woman between 50 and 59 years old with Graves disease. The rearrangement joins TRBV5-8 to TRBJ1-2; 8 nucleotides align to TRBD1. The CDR3 region is CASSLVGTGTYGYTF. Written as DNA, the CDR3 is TGTGCCAGCAGCTTGGTAGGGACAGGAACCTATGGCTACACCTTC.